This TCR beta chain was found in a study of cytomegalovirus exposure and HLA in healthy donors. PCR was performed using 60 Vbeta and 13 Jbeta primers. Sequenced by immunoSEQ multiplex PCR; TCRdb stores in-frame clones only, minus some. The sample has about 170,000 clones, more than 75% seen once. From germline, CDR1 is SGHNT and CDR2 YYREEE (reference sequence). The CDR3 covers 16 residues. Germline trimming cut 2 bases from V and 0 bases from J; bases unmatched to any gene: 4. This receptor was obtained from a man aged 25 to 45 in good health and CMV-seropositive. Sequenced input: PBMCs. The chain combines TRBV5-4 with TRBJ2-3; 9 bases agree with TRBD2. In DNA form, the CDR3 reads TGTGCCAGCAGCTTAATTAGCGGGAGAAGCACAGATACGCAGTATTTT. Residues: CASSLISGRSTDTQYF. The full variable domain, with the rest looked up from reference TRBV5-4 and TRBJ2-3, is ETGVTQSPTHLIKTRGQQVTLRCSSQSGHNTVSWYQQALGQGPQFIFQYYREEENGRGNFPPRFSGLQFPNYSSELNVNALELDDSALYLCASSLISGRSTDTQYFGPGTRLTVL.